The clone carrying this T cell receptor beta chain has a single count. This record comes from a study of control samples from healthy donors and cancer patients. Germline CDR1 SQVTM, CDR2 ANQGSEA. The CDR3 is 15 residues long. V lost 6 bases to trimming and J lost 6 bases; unmatched junction nucleotides: 11. Generated by immunoSEQ multiplex PCR, the TCRdb table keeps only in-frame clones and is missing some. The sample lists around 140,000 clones; roughly 90% were seen once. The chain recombines TRBV29-1 with TRBJ2-3, with TRBD2 matching over 11 bases. Sequenced: blood. The TCR comes from a woman between 50 and 59 years old in good health. The CDR3 DNA sequence: TGCAGCGTCGGGACTAGCGGAGGGACCTTTGATACGCAGTATTTT. Its translation is CSVGTSGGTFDTQYF.